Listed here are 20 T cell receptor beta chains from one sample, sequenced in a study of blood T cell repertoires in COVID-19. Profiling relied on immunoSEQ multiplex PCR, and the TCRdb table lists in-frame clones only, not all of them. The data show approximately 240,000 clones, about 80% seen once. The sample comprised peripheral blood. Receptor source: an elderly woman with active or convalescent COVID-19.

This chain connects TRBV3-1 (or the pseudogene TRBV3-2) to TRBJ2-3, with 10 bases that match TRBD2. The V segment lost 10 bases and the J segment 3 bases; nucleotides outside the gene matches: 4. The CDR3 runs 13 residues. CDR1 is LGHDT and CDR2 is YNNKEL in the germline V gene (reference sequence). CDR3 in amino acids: CATGAGGTDTQYF. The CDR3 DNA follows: TGTGCCACGGGAGCGGGAGGGACAGATACGCAGTATTTT.

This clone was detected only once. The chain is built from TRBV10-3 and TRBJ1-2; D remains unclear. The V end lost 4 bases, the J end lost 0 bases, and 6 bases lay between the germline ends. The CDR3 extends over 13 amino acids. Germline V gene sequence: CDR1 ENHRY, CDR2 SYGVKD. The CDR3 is CAISVDSNYGYTF. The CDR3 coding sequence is TGTGCCATCAGTGTTGACTCTAACTATGGCTACACCTTC.

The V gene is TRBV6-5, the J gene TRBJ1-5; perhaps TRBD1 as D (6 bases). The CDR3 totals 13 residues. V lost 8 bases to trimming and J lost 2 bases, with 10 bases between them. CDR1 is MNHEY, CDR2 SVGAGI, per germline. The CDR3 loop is CASQGIGNQPQHF. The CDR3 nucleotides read TGTGCCAGCCAGGGGATAGGCAATCAGCCCCAGCATTTT.

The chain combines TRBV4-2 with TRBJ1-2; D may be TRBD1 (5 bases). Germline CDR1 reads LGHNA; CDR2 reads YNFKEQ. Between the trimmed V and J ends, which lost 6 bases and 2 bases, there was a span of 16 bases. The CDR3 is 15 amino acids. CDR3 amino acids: CASRPSGGGNYGYTF. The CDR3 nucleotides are TGTGCCAGCAGGCCAAGTGGGGGAGGCAACTATGGCTACACCTTC.

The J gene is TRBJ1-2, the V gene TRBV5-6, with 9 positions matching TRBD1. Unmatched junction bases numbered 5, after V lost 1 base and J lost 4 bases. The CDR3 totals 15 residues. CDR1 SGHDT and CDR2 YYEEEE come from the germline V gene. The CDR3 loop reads CASSLTGGAGYGYTF. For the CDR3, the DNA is TGTGCCAGCAGCTTGACAGGGGGCGCGGGCTATGGCTACACCTTC.

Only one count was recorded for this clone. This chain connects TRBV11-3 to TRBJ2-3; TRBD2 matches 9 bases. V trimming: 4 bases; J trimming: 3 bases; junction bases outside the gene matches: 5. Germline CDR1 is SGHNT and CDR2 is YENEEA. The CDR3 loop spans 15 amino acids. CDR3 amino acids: CASSSSAGGTDTQYF. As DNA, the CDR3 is TGTGCCAGCAGCTCATCAGCGGGGGGTACAGATACGCAGTATTTT.

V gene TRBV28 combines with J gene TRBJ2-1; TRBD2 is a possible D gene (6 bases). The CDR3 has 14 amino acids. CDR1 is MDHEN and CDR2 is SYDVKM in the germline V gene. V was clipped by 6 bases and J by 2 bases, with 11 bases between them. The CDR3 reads CASSLTRTYNEQFF. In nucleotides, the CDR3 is TGTGCCAGCAGCCTGACTAGGACCTACAATGAGCAGTTCTTC.

This chain's CDR3 is CAASGGDNYGYTF. CDR3 sequence (DNA): TGTGCCGCCTCAGGGGGCGATAACTATGGCTACACCTTC. This sequence joins TRBV18 and TRBJ1-2; 8 nucleotides line up with TRBD1. The length of the CDR3 is 13 residues. The V and J ends lost 11 bases and 1 base, in that order; junction bases with no gene match: 6. Per the germline V gene, CDR1 is KGHSH and CDR2 is LQKENI.

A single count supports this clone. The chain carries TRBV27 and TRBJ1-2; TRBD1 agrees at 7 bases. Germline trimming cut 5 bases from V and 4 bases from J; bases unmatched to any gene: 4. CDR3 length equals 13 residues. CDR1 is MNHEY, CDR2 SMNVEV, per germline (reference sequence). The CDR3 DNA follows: TGTGCCAGCAGTCCCGACAGGGCCTATGGCTACACCTTC. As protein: CASSPDRAYGYTF.

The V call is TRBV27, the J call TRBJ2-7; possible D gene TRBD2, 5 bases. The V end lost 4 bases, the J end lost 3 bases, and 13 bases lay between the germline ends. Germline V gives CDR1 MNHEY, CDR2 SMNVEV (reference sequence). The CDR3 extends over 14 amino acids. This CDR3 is CASSSDWRHYEQYF. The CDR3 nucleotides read TGTGCCAGCAGTTCGGACTGGAGACACTACGAGCAGTACTTC.

The CDR3, as DNA: TGTGCCAGCAGTGGCCAGGGGGCTTCTGAAGCTTTCTTT. Its translation is CASSGQGASEAFF. This chain joins TRBV2 and TRBJ1-1; 8 bases are shared with TRBD1. Germline loops: CDR1 SNHLY, CDR2 FYNNEI. Trimming took 4 bases from V and 6 from J; bases not matched to a gene: 4. The CDR3 is 13 residues long.

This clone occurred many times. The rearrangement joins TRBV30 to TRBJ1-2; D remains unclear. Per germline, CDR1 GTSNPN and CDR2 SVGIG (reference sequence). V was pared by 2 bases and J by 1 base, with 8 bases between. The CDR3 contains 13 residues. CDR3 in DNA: TGTGCCTGGAGTATAGCTCATAACTATGGCTACACCTTC. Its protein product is CAWSIAHNYGYTF.

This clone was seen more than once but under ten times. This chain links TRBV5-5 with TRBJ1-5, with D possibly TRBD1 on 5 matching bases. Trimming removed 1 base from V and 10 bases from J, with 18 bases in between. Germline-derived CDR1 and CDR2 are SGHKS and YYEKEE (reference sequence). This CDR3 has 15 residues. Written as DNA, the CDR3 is TGTGCCAGCAGCTTGATTGGTCAGGGTTGGAGTCCCCAGCATTTT. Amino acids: CASSLIGQGWSPQHF.

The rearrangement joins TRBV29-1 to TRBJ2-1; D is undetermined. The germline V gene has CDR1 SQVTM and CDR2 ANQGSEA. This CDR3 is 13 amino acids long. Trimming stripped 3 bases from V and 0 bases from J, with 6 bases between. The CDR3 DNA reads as TGCAGCGTTGACCCGAGCTCCTACAATGAGCAGTTCTTC. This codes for CSVDPSSYNEQFF.

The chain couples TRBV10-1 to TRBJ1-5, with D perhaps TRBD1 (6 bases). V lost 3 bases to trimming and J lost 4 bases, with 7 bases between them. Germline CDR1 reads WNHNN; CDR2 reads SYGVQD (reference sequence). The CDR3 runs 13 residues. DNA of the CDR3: TGCGCCAGCAGTGACAGGGGTAATCAGCCCCAGCATTTT. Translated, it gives CASSDRGNQPQHF.

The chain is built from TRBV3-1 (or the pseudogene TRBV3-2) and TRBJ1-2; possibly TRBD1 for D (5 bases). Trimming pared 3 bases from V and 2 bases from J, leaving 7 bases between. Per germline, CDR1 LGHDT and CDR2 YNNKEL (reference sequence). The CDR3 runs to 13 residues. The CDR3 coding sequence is TGTGCCAGCAGCCAGGGGGGGAACTATGGCTACACCTTC. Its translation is CASSQGGNYGYTF.

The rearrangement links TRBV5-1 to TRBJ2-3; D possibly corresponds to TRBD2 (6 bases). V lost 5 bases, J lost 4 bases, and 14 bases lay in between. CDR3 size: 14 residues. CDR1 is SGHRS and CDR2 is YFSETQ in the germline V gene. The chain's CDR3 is CASSRGGWADTQYF. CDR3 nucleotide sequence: TGCGCCAGCAGTCGGGGAGGTTGGGCAGATACGCAGTATTTT. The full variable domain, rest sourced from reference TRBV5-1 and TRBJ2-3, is KAGVTQTPRYLIKTRGQQVTLSCSPISGHRSVSWYQQTPGQGLQFLFEYFSETQRNKGNFPGRFSGRQFSNSRSEMNVSTLELGDSALYLCASSRGGWADTQYFGPGTRLTVL.

The DNA for the CDR3 is TGTGCCAGCAGCTCGGGACAGGGACGCTACAATGAGCAGTTCTTC. Translating it yields CASSSGQGRYNEQFF. The chain links TRBV13 to TRBJ2-1, with 9 nucleotides matching TRBD1. Trimming at V came to 4 bases and at J to 3 bases, leaving 4 bases not matched to a gene. The germline CDR1 and CDR2 sequences are PRHDT and FYEKMQ (reference sequence). This CDR3 has 15 residues.

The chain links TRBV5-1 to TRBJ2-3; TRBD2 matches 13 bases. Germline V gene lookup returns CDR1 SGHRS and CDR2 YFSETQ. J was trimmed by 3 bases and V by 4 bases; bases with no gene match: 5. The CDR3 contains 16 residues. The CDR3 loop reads CASSPGLAGPTDTQYF. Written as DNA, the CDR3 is TGCGCCAGCAGCCCGGGACTAGCGGGACCGACAGATACGCAGTATTTT.

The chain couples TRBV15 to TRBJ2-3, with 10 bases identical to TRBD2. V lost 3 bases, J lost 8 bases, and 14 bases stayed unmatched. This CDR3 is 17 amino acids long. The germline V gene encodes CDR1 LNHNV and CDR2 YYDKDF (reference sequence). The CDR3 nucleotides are TGTGCCACCAGCAGTAACAAGCGGGGGGGTAATCTAGCTACGCAGTATTTT. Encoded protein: CATSSNKRGGNLATQYF.